These 4 T cell receptor beta chains were sequenced from one sample in a study of Graves' ophthalmopathy and Graves' hyperthyroidism. Amplification from RNA transcripts yielded the TCR beta CDR3 regions. Second-round multiplex PCR followed a first-round RT-PCR using HTBI primers. TCRdb re-called the multiplex PCR reads with MiXCR, one entry per CDR3 protein. The sample has some 520,000 distinct CDR3 sequences; approximately 15% are singletons. Input material: blood. All receptors come from a woman aged 30 to 39 with Graves' ophthalmopathy.

The chain couples TRBV5-1 to TRBJ2-7, with 9 nucleotides matching TRBD1. CDR3 length equals 15 residues. Germline CDR1 SGHRS, CDR2 YFSETQ. Unmatched junction bases numbered 6, after V lost 0 bases and J lost 5 bases. This CDR3 is CASSLVTGGLDEQYF. CDR3 nucleotide sequence: TGCGCCAGCAGCTTGGTGACAGGGGGGTTGGACGAGCAGTACTTC.

Many counts were recorded for this clonotype. The CDR3: CASSQYGTRRQPQHF. The CDR3 nucleotides are TGTGCCAGCAGTCAATACGGGACACGTCGGCAGCCCCAGCATTTT. The gene calls are TRBV12-3 or TRBV12-4 and TRBJ1-5, with D possibly matching TRBD1 (6 bases). Between the trimmed V and J ends, which lost 5 bases and 7 bases, there was a span of 18 bases. The CDR3 consists of 15 residues.

This clonotype was found many times. This chain joins TRBV27 and TRBJ1-1; tentative D call: TRBD1 (6 bases). CDR1 and CDR2 from the germline V gene are MNHEY and SMNVEV (reference sequence). V was trimmed by 5 bases and J by 5 bases, leaving 15 bases between them. This CDR3 contains 14 residues. The CDR3 spells CASSTQGWGTEAFF. The DNA for the CDR3 is TGTGCCAGCAGTACTCAGGGGTGGGGGACTGAAGCTTTCTTT.

This clonotype came up many times. The J gene is TRBJ1-2, the V gene TRBV29-1; 7 nucleotides align to TRBD1. CDR1 SQVTM and CDR2 ANQGSEA come from the germline V gene. The CDR3 contains 12 residues. V was pared by 3 bases and J by 7 bases, with 5 bases of the junction left unmatched. In DNA, the CDR3 is TGCAGCGTTGATGAGGGGGCAGGTGGCTACACCTTC. Its protein is CSVDEGAGGYTF.